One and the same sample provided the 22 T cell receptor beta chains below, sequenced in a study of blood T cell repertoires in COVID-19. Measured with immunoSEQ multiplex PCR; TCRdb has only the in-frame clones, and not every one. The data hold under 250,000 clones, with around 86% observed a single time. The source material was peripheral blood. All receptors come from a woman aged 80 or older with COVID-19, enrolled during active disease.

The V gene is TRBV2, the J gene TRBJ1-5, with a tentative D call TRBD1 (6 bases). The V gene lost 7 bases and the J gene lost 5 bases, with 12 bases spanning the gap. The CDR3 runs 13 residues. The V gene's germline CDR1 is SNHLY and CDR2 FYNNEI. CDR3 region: CASTRRGYQPQHF. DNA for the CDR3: TGTGCCAGCACACGCAGGGGATATCAGCCCCAGCATTTT.

CDR3: CASRATRAETQYF. The CDR3 DNA sequence: TGTGCCAGCAGGGCGACTAGAGCAGAGACCCAGTACTTC. V gene TRBV6-5 combines with J gene TRBJ2-5; tentative D call: TRBD2 (6 bases). Between the trimmed V and J ends, which lost 6 bases and 4 bases, there was a span of 12 bases. This CDR3 is 13 amino acids long. CDR1 is MNHEY, CDR2 SVGAGI, per germline.

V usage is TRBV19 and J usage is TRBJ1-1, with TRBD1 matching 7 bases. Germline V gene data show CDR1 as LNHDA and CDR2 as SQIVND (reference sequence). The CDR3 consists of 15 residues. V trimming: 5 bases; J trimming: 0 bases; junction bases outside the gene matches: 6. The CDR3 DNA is TGTGCCAGTAGTCCCCAGGACAGGATGAACACTGAAGCTTTCTTT. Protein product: CASSPQDRMNTEAFF.

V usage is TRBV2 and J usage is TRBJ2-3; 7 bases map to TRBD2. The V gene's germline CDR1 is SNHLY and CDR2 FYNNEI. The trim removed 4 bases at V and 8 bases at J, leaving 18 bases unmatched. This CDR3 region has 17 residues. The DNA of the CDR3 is TGTGCCAGCAGTGGGCTGCGGGGAGGGGAACAGATGGGTACGCAGTATTTT. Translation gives CASSGLRGGEQMGTQYF. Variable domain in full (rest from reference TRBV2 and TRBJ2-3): EPEVTQTPSHQVTQMGQEVILRCVPISNHLYFYWYRQILGQKVEFLVSFYNNEISEKSEIFDDQFSVERPDGSNFTLKIRSTKLEDSAMYFCASSGLRGGEQMGTQYFGPGTRLTVL.

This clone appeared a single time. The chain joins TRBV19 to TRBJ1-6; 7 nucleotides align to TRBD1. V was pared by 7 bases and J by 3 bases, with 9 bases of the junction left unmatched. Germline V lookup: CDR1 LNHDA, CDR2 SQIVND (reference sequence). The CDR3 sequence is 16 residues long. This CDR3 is CASKETGTDYNSPLHF. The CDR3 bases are TGTGCCAGTAAAGAAACCGGGACAGACTATAATTCACCCCTCCACTTT. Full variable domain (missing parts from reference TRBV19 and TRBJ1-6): DGGITQSPKYLFRKEGQNVTLSCEQNLNHDAMYWYRQDPGQGLRLIYYSQIVNDFQKGDIAEGYSVSREKKESFPLTVTSAQKNPTAFYLCASKETGTDYNSPLHFGNGTRLTVT.

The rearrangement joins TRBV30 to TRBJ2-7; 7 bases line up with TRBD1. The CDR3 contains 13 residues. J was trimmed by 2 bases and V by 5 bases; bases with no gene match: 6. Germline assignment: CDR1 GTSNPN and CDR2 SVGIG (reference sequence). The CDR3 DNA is TGTGCCTGGGCTACAGGGGATACCTACGAGCAGTACTTC. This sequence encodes CAWATGDTYEQYF.

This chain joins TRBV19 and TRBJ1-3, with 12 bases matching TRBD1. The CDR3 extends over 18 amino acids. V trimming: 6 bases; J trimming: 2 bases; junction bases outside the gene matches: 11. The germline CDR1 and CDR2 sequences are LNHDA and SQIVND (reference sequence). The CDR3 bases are TGTGCCAGTAGCGCCCGGGACAGGGGGCGAAGTGCTGGAAACACCATATATTTT. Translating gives CASSARDRGRSAGNTIYF.

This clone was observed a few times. The CDR3 DNA reads as TGTGCCAGCAGCCTGGTGGGACAGGGGGCCGGTCAGCCCCAGCATTTT. Amino acids: CASSLVGQGAGQPQHF. The chain uses TRBV16 and TRBJ1-5, with 12 positions matching TRBD1. CDR1 and CDR2 (germline): KGHSY, FQNENV. This CDR3 contains 16 residues. V was clipped by 4 bases and J by 6 bases; unmatched bases: 7.

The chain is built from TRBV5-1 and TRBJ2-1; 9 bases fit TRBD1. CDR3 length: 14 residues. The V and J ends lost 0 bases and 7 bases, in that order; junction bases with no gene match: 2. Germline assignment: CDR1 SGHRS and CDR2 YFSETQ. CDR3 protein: CASSLGQGENEQFF. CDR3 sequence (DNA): TGCGCCAGCAGCTTGGGACAGGGGGAGAATGAGCAGTTCTTC.

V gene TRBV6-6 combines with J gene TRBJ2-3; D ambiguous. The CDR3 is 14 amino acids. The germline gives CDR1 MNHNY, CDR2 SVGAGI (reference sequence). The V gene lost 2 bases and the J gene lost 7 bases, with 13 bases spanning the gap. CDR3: CASSYPRVPHTQYF. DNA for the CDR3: TGTGCCAGCAGTTACCCCCGAGTACCTCATACGCAGTATTTT.

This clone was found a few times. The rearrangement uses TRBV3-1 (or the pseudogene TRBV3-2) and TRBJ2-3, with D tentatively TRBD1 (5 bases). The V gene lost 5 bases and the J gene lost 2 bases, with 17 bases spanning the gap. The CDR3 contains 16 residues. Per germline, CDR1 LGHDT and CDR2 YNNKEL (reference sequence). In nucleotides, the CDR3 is TGTGCCAGCAGCGCACGAGACAGTCCCACCACAGATACGCAGTATTTT. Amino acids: CASSARDSPTTDTQYF.

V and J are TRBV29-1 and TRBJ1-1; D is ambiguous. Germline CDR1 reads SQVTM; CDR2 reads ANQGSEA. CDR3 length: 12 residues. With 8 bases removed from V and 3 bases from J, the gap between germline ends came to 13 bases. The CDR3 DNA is TGCAGCCCCTCCGGGGTCGACACTGAAGCTTTCTTT. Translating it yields CSPSGVDTEAFF.

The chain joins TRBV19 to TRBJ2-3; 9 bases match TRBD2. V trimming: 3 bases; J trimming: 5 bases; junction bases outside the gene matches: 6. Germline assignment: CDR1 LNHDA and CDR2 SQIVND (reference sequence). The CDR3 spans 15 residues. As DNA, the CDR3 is TGTGCCAGTAGTATTCGCGGGGGGGTCCGAGATACGCAGTATTTT. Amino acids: CASSIRGGVRDTQYF.

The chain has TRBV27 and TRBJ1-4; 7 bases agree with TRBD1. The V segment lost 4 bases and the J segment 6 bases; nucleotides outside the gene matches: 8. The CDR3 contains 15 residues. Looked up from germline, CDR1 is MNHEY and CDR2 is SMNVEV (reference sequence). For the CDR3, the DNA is TGTGCCAGCAGTTCACCTAGGACAGGAGATGAAAAACTGTTTTTT. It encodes CASSSPRTGDEKLFF.

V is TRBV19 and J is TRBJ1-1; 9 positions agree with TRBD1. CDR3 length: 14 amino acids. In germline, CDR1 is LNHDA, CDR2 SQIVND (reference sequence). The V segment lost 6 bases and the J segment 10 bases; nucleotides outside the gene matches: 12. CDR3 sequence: CASSLNRGQGPAFF. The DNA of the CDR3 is TGTGCCAGTAGCCTTAACAGGGGGCAAGGCCCAGCTTTCTTT.

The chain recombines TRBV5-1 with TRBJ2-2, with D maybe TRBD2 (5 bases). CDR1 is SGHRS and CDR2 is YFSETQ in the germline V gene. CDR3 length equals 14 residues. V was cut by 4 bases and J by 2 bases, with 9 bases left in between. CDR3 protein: CASSPGLNTGELFF. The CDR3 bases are TGCGCCAGCAGCCCCGGACTTAACACCGGGGAGCTGTTTTTT.

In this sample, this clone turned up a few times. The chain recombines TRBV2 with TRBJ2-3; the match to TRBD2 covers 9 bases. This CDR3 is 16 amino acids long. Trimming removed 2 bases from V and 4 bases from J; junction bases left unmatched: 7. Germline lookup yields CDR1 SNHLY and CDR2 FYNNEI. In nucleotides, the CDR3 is TGTGCCAGCAGTGAAAGGGGAGCGGGGGGAGCAGATACGCAGTATTTT. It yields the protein CASSERGAGGADTQYF.

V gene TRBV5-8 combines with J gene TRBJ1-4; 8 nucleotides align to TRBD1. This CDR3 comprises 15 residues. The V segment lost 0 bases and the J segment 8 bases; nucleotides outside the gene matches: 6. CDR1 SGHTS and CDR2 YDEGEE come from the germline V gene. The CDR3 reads CASSLARTGREKLFF. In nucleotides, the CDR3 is TGTGCCAGCAGCTTGGCCCGGACAGGGAGAGAAAAACTGTTTTTT.

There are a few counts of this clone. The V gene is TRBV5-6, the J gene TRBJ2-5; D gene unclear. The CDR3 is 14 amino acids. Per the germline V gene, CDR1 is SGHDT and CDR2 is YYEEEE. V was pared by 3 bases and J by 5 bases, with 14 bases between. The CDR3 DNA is TGTGCCAGCAGCTGGGTCAGAGGCCGGGAGACCCAGTACTTC. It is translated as CASSWVRGRETQYF.

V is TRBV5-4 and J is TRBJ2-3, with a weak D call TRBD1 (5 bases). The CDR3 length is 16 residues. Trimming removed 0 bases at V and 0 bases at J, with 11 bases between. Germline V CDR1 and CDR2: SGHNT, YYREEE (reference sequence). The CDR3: CASSLGMDTSTDTQYF. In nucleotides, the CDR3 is TGTGCCAGCAGCTTGGGAATGGACACGAGCACAGATACGCAGTATTTT.

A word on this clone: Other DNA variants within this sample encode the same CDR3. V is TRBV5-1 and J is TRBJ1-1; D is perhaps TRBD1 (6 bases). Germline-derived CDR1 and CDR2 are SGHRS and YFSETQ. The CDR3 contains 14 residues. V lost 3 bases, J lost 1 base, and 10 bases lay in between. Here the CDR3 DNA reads TGCGCCAGCAGCTCCGGACAGCCGAACACTGAAGCTTTCTTT. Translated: CASSSGQPNTEAFF.

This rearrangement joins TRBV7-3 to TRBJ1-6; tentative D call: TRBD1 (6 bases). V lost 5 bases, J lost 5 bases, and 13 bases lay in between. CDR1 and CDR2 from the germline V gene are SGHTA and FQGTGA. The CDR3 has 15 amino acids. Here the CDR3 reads CASSLGTPNNSPLHF. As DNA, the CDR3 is TGTGCCAGCAGCCTCGGGACACCAAATAATTCACCCCTCCACTTT. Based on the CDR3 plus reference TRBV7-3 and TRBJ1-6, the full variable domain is GAGVSQTPSNKVTEKGKYVELRCDPISGHTALYWYRQSLGQGPEFLIYFQGTGAADDSGLPNDRFFAVRPEGSVSTLKIQRTERGDSAVYLCASSLGTPNNSPLHFGNGTRLTVT.